This TCR beta chain was found in a study of tumor and adjacent non-tumor tissue in lung cancer. The V gene lost 5 bases and the J gene lost 1 base, with 23 bases spanning the gap. Germline-derived CDR1 and CDR2 are PRHDT and FYEKMQ (reference sequence). This CDR3 region has 18 residues. No cell sorting was done before RNA was extracted from the tissue. This non-tumor lung sample came from over 3 cm beyond the tumor edge. TCRbeta libraries were built with three rounds of nested PCR, modified from ARM-PCR. Using its own MiXCR run on the multiplex PCR reads, TCRdb lists one record per CDR3 protein. The sample holds about 48,000 distinct CDR3 sequences, less than 70% seen once. Study-level findings and limits: Significantly higher TCR diversity was found in tumor than normal lung.

Comment on this clonotype: Its antigen is currently unknown. It may be a read error: a sequence one base away is much more abundant.

The chain combines TRBV13 with TRBJ1-1; weak D call: TRBD1 (5 bases). This receptor was taken from a woman in her 70s with non-small cell lung cancer. Material for sequencing was distant non-tumor lung tissue. CDR3: CASSLEFKTDISNTEAFF. CDR3 nucleotides: TGTGCCAGCAGCCTCGAGTTTAAGACAGATATATCGAACACTGAAGCTTTCTTT. Full variable domain (remainder filled in from reference TRBV13 and TRBJ1-1): AAGVIQSPRHLIKEKRETATLKCYPIPRHDTVYWYQQGPGQDPQFLISFYEKMQSDKGSIPDRFSAQQFSDYHSELNMSSLELGDSALYFCASSLEFKTDISNTEAFFGQGTRLTVV.